The rows below give T cell receptor beta chains drawn from one sample of a study of blood T cells in healthy people across ages. TCRdb recomputed calls from the 5' RACE reads with MiXCR, one row per CDR3 protein. The sample records around 1.7 million distinct CDR3 sequences, roughly 30% being singletons. Material for sequencing was blood. The source is a woman in her twenties or thirties in good health. CDR3s include the opening cysteine and the closing phenylalanine or tryptophan. The D gene is left open where the match is weak. The size of a clone is reported for some rows only, either as once, few or many, or as a class for expanded clones.

DNA	CDR3	J	D	V	size
TGTGCCAGCCGCTCGGGACCGTCCCTCTACGAGCAGTACTTC	CASRSGPSLYEQYF	TRBJ2-7	-	TRBV7-2	-
TGTGCCAGCAGTTACCGGGCCCAGAGCGCCGAGCAGTACTTC	CASSYRAQSAEQYF	TRBJ2-7	-	TRBV7-2	-
TGCAGTGCTAGAAGCTCTGGGGATGCCTACAATGAGCAGTTCTTC	CSARSSGDAYNEQFF	TRBJ2-1	-	TRBV20-1	-
TGCAGCGTGGTACCTGGGACTGGAGGAGGTAATGAGCAGTTCTTC	CSVVPGTGGGNEQFF	TRBJ2-1	-	TRBV29-1	many
TGCAGTGCTAGAGATCAGGCCCAGGGCACAGATACGCAGTATTTT	CSARDQAQGTDTQYF	TRBJ2-3	-	TRBV20-1	-
TGCAGTGCTAGGGAGGCCGCCTACAATGAGCAGTTCTTC	CSAREAAYNEQFF	TRBJ2-1	-	TRBV20-1	few
TGTGCCACCAGTGACTCACTAGCGGTCTCAGATACGCAGTATTTT	CATSDSLAVSDTQYF	TRBJ2-3	TRBD2	TRBV24-1	few
TGTGCCAGCAGCCAAGACCAAACAAAACAGGGGGAGGCGTTCTTC	CASSQDQTKQGEAFF	TRBJ2-1	TRBD1	TRBV12-3/TRBV12-4	-
TGCGCCAGCAGCCCAAGCGGGATCAGCACAGATACGCAGTATTTT	CASSPSGISTDTQYF	TRBJ2-3	TRBD2	TRBV7-2	few
TGTGCCAGCAGTAAGGGTCGGAGCTCCTACGAGCAGTACTTC	CASSKGRSSYEQYF	TRBJ2-7	-	TRBV6-2/TRBV6-3	few
TGTGCCAGCAATGGAGGGAGGGCCGGGGAGCTGTTTTTT	CASNGGRAGELFF	TRBJ2-2	TRBD2	TRBV6-5	few
TGTGCCAGCAGCCCGACAGATCGGGACATTCAGTACTTC	CASSPTDRDIQYF	TRBJ2-4	-	TRBV3-1	few
TGTGCCAGCAGCCCAACCCACACCGTCGGCGAGACCCAGTACTTC	CASSPTHTVGETQYF	TRBJ2-5	-	TRBV3-1	few
TGTGCCAGCAGCTGGGGACAGGGGTACAGTGAGCAGTACTTC	CASSWGQGYSEQYF	TRBJ2-4	TRBD1	TRBV7-9	-
TGTGCCAGCAGTGAGAGCACTGCGAACACCGGGGAGCTGTTTTTT	CASSESTANTGELFF	TRBJ2-2	-	TRBV2	-
TGCGCCAGCAGCTTAGGGGAGGGCTCCTACAATGAGCAGTTCTTC	CASSLGEGSYNEQFF	TRBJ2-1	TRBD2	TRBV7-9	many
TGTGCCTGCATCCCCCACAAACTTGGGGTCTATGGCTACACCTTC	CACIPHKLGVYGYTF	TRBJ1-2	-	TRBV21-1	-
TGCAGTGCTCCCCCAGGGTCCTATAATTCACCCCTCCACTTT	CSAPPGSYNSPLHF	TRBJ1-6	-	TRBV20-1	few
TGTGCCAGCAGTGTGGACAGACTCGAGCAGTACTTC	CASSVDRLEQYF	TRBJ2-7	-	TRBV28	-
TGTGCCAGCAGCTTAGACAGGGAGGGGTACGAGCAGTACTTC	CASSLDREGYEQYF	TRBJ2-7	-	TRBV7-9	few
TGTGCCAGCAGCTTAGACAGGGTGACGATGGGCGAGCAGTTCTTC	CASSLDRVTMGEQFF	TRBJ2-1	-	TRBV7-9	many
TGTGCCAGCAGCCCAGCGGGGCGGATGGAGTATTTT	CASSPAGRMEYF	TRBJ2-3	TRBD2	TRBV12-3/TRBV12-4	few
TGTGCCAAACTAGCGGGAGGGAGTTCCTACAATGAGCAGTTCTTC	CAKLAGGSSYNEQFF	TRBJ2-1	TRBD2	TRBV10-3	-
TGTGCCAGCTCATCCCTGGCGGGGGGCAGGGATGAGCAGTTCTTC	CASSSLAGGRDEQFF	TRBJ2-1	TRBD2	TRBV18	few
TGCGCCAGCCTGAGGGGACAGGGGGCCTACGAGCAGTACTTC	CASLRGQGAYEQYF	TRBJ2-7	TRBD1	TRBV10-2	many
TGTGCCAGCAGCGTCGTAGGGGGAGGGCAGAGCACTGAAGCTTTCTTT	CASSVVGGGQSTEAFF	TRBJ1-1	-	TRBV9	few
TGTGCCACCAGCGGTGGACTCCACCATGGCACAGATACGCAGTATTTT	CATSGGLHHGTDTQYF	TRBJ2-3	-	TRBV15	few